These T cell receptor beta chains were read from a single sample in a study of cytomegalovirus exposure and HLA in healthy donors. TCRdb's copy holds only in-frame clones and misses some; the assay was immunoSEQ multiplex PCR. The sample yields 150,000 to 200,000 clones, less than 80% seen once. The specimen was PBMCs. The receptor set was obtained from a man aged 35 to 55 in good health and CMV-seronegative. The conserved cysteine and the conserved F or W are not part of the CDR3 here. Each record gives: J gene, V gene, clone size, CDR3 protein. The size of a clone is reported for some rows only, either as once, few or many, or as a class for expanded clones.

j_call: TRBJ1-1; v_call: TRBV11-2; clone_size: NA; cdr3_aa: ASSLDSGYNEAF
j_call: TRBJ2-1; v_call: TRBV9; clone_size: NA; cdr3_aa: ASSVRSSGNEQF
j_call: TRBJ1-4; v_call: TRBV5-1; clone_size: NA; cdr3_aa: ASGQESTNEKLF
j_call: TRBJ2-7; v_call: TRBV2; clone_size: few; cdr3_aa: ASELGQGGYEQY
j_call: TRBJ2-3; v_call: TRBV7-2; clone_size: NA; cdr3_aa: ASSILAGVSTDTQY
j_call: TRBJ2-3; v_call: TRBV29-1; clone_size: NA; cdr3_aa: SVDRGLTDTQY
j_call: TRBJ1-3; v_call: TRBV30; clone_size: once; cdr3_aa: AWSVPRGPGNTIY
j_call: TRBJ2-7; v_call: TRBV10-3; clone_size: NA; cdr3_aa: AISGRTSGSYEQY
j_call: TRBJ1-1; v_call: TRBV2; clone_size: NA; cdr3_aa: ASSLGTGGTEAF
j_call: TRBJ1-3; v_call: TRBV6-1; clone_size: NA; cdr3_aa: ASSFGQGSGNTIY
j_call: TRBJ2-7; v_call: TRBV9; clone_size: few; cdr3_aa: ASSVGAGEQY
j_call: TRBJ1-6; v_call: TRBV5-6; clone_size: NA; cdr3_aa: ASSPGQYNSPLH
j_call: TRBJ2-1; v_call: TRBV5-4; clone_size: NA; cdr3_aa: ASSPDREGEQF
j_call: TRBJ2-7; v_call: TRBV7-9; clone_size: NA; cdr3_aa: ASSKSGQGSYEQY
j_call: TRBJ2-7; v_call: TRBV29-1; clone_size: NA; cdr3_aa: SAQLRSGVTYEQY
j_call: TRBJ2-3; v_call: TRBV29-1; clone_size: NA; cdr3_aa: SVEVGNLRTSGAFMDTQY
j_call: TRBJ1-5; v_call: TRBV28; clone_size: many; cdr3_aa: ASSLARGRGQPQH
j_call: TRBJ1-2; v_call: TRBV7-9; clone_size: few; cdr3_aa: ASSLADSQPYGYT
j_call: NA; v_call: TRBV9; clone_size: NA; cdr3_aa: ASSPRGVNLYEQY
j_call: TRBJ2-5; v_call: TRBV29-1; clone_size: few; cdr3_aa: SVELGLQETQY
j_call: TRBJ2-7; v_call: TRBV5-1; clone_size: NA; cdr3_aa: ASSFGTFGSSYEQY
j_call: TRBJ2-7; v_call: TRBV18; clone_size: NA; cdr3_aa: ASSPGLVSYEQY
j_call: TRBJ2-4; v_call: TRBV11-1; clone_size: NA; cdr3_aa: ASSPGGGSKNIQY
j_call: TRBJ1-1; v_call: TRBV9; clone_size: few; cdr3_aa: ASSLDRTNTEAF
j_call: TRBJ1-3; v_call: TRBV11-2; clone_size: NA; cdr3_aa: ASSPVWDYSGNTIY
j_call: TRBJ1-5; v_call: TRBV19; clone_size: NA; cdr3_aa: ASSIGQGANQPQH
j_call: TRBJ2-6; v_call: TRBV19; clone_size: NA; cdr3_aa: ASSIGQRSSGANVLT
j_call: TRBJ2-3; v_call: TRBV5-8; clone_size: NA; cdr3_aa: ASSLGLAGDTDTQY
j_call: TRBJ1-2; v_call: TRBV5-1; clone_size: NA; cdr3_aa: ASSLEQGAVSGYT
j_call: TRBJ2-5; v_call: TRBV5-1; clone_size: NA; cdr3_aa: ASSLGAAAGAGETQY
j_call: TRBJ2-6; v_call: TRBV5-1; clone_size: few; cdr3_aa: ASSSGGSGANVLT
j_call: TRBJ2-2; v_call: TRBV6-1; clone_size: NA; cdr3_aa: ASSEVRTGGSDTGELF
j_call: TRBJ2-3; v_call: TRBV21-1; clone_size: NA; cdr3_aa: ASSKNGLADKTDTQY
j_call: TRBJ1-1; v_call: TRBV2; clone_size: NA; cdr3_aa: ASSVDRGFTEAF
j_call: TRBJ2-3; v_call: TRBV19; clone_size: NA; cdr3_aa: ASSTGVDRESEDTQY
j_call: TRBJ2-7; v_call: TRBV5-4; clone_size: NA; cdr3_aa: ASSSDGRAGGSQY